This TCR beta chain was sequenced in a study of vaccination effects on CD4 cells after COVID-19. Background on the study: All study participants received two doses of BNT162b2 or mRNA-1273 vaccine.

The count of this clone is one. As yet, its antigen is unknown. With the ViraFEST assay, the study expanded antigen-specific CD4+ T cells using viral peptide pools, then sequenced them. Following 10 days of culture, CD4+ T cells were isolated. None of the vaccinated had previously contracted SARS-CoV-2, and their nucleocapsid antibodies tested negative. V was pared by 5 bases and J by 5 bases, with 18 bases of the junction left unmatched. CDR1 SGHAT and CDR2 FQNNGV come from the germline V gene. The CDR3 loop spans 18 amino acids. Findings and caveats of the study: Late after vaccination, infection- and vaccine-induced clones showed marked clonal contraction. In vaccinees who were healthy, merely 1 out of 255 vaccine-induced clones cross-reacted with common cold coronaviruses.

The repertoire was sequenced with immunoSEQ multiplex PCR; TCRdb's copy has only in-frame clones and lacks some. Of approximately 82,000 clones listed, roughly 74% are singletons. The specimen comprised CD4+ T cells from PBMCs cultured with HCoV-229E spike peptides, sampled before COVID-19 vaccination. V is TRBV11-2 and J is TRBJ2-5, with TRBD1 matching 9 bases. The receptor's source is a human donor who received a COVID-19 vaccine. The DNA of the CDR3 is TGTGCCAGCAGCCTCGGGGGGATGACAGGGGGGAGTAGGGAGACCCAGTACTTC. The encoded protein is CASSLGGMTGGSRETQYF. Full variable domain (outside the CDR3, taken from reference TRBV11-2 and TRBJ2-5): EAGVAQSPRYKIIEKRQSVAFWCNPISGHATLYWYQQILGQGPKLLIQFQNNGVVDDSQLPKDRFSAERLKGVDSTLKIQPAKLEDSAVYLCASSLGGMTGGSRETQYFGPGTRLLVL.